Listed here are 8 T cell receptor beta chains from one sample, sequenced in a study of blood T cell repertoires in COVID-19. Method: immunoSEQ multiplex PCR; TCRdb's copy keeps in-frame clones and lacks some. The sample records about 140,000 clones, roughly 83% being singletons. Sequenced material: PBMCs or T cells enriched from blood (not recorded which). These TCRs come from a man in his forties or fifties with acute COVID-19.

J is TRBJ1-1 and V is TRBV7-2; weak D call: TRBD1 (6 bases). CDR3 size: 17 residues. Germline lookup yields CDR1 SGHTA and CDR2 FQGNSA. Trimming removed 5 bases from V and 0 bases from J, with 19 bases in between. The CDR3 is CASSTPAGGRVNTEAFF. The CDR3 DNA is TGTGCCAGCAGCACCCCAGCGGGGGGCCGGGTGAACACTGAAGCTTTCTTT.

The chain couples TRBV11-2 to TRBJ1-1; 9 positions agree with TRBD1. This CDR3 has 13 amino acids. The V segment lost 5 bases and the J segment 8 bases; nucleotides outside the gene matches: 6. CDR1 and CDR2 (germline): SGHAT, FQNNGV. The DNA for the CDR3 is TGTGCCAGCAGCGGAAACAGGGGGCTAGAAGCTTTCTTT. As protein: CASSGNRGLEAFF.

The chain links TRBV2 to TRBJ2-2; D is unclear. Germline V gene sequence: CDR1 SNHLY, CDR2 FYNNEI. This CDR3 has 13 amino acids. Trimming cost V 4 bases and J 3 bases, with 6 bases left between them. In DNA, the CDR3 is TGTGCCAGCAGTGTCGAGCACACCGGGGAGCTGTTTTTT. It encodes CASSVEHTGELFF.

The CDR3 sequence is CASSLRQGKEENTEAFF. The CDR3 nucleotides are TGTGCCAGCAGCTTGAGGCAGGGGAAGGAGGAAAACACTGAAGCTTTCTTT. The rearrangement links TRBV5-5 to TRBJ1-1, with a possible D match to TRBD1 (6 bases). V gave up 1 base and J gave up 2 bases, with 18 bases separating them. CDR3 length: 17 residues. CDR1 is SGHKS and CDR2 is YYEKEE in the germline V gene (reference sequence).

V and J are TRBV30 and TRBJ2-5, with D possibly TRBD2 on 6 matching bases. Germline assignment: CDR1 GTSNPN and CDR2 SVGIG (reference sequence). CDR3 size: 16 residues. V was trimmed by 2 bases and J by 7 bases, leaving 23 bases between them. The CDR3 DNA sequence: TGTGCCTGGAGTTTCGGGGCCAGCGTATCGCGGGGGACCCAGTACTTC. This encodes CAWSFGASVSRGTQYF.

Only a few counts were recorded for this clone. The chain links TRBV28 to TRBJ1-5; TRBD1 aligns across 7 bases. The germline V gene encodes CDR1 MDHEN and CDR2 SYDVKM. CDR3 size: 14 residues. With 5 bases clipped from V and 5 bases from J, the junction kept 6 bases outside the gene matches. CDR3 sequence reads: CASSPDREHQPQHF. CDR3 nucleotide sequence: TGTGCCAGCAGTCCCGACAGGGAACATCAGCCCCAGCATTTT.

V gene TRBV7-8 combines with J gene TRBJ2-4; 11 nucleotides align to TRBD2. The CDR3 extends over 18 amino acids. The J segment lost 1 base and the V segment lost 3 bases, leaving 8 bases of the junction unmatched. Germline CDR1 reads SGHVS; CDR2 reads FQNEAQ. The DNA of the CDR3 is TGTGCCAGCAGCTTGGGACCCCTAGCGGGGGGCGCCAAAAACATTCAGTACTTC. Protein sequence: CASSLGPLAGGAKNIQYF.

V and J are TRBV6-4 and TRBJ1-3; D unclear. Trimming cost V 4 bases and J 0 bases, with 4 bases left between them. The CDR3 spans 13 residues. Germline V gene lookup returns CDR1 MRHNA and CDR2 SNTAGT. Here the CDR3 DNA reads TGTGCCAGCAGTGGCGACTCTGGAAACACCATATATTTT. Translating gives CASSGDSGNTIYF.